This T cell receptor (beta chain) is from a study of control samples from healthy donors and cancer patients. Method: immunoSEQ multiplex PCR; TCRdb's copy keeps in-frame clones and lacks some. The sample has 35,000 to 55,000 clones; approximately 90% are singletons. Germline trimming cut 1 base from V and 6 bases from J; bases unmatched to any gene: 6. The CDR3 extends over 14 amino acids. Germline V gene lookup returns CDR1 SGHNT and CDR2 YYREEE (reference sequence). The TCR was taken from a woman aged 40 to 55 with head and neck cancer. This chain connects TRBV5-4 to TRBJ2-7, with TRBD2 matching 8 bases. The material sequenced was PBMCs. The CDR3 loop is CASSLRAGESEQYF. The DNA for the CDR3 is TGTGCCAGCAGCTTGAGAGCGGGAGAAAGCGAGCAGTACTTC.